This T cell receptor beta chain is drawn from a study of blood T cell repertoires in COVID-19. Sequenced by immunoSEQ multiplex PCR; TCRdb stores in-frame clones only, minus some. The table includes approximately 300,000 clones, roughly 87% detected once. V was shortened by 3 bases and J by 0 bases, with 11 bases between the two germline ends. This CDR3 has 15 residues. The germline gives CDR1 MNHEY, CDR2 SMNVEV (reference sequence). V and J are TRBV27 and TRBJ1-2; possibly TRBD1 for D (5 bases). Sequenced: peripheral blood. This TCR was sampled from a woman aged 45-59 years who had recovered from COVID-19. Here the CDR3 reads CASSFAGDSNYGYTF. DNA of the CDR3: TGTGCCAGCAGTTTCGCCGGGGACTCTAACTATGGCTACACCTTC.